The rows below give T cell receptor beta chains drawn from one sample of a study of OX40 agonist ivuxolimab in advanced cancers. Measured with immunoSEQ multiplex PCR; TCRdb has only the in-frame clones, and not every one. The data show some 89,000 clones, roughly four fifths seen once. Sequenced material: CD4+ or CD8+ T cells sorted from blood, taken in a trial of the OX40 agonist ivuxolimab. Receptor source: an adult with an advanced solid tumor such as melanoma, head and neck, liver or kidney cancer. Each CDR3 is given with its conserved first and last residue. A D gene is named only where the DNA matches it firmly. Only some rows state a clone size, as once, few, many or a class for expanded clones.

TRBV19	NA	TRBJ1-2	14	NA	TGTGCCAGTAGTATAGGGGTGAATAACTATGGCTACACCTTC	CASSIGVNNYGYTF
TRBV11-2	NA	TRBJ2-7	15	NA	TGTGCCAGCAGCTTAGACTCTCAAACTTCCTACGAGCAGTACTTC	CASSLDSQTSYEQYF
TRBV28	NA	TRBJ2-2	13	NA	TGTGCCAGCAGGAAACCGGGGGTTAAGGAGCTGTTTTTT	CASRKPGVKELFF
TRBV5-6	NA	TRBJ2-1	16	NA	TGTGCCAGCAGCTTAATGGGGGTTAGCTCCTACAATGAGCAGTTCTTC	CASSLMGVSSYNEQFF
TRBV29-1	NA	TRBJ2-7	14	NA	TGCAGCGTTGTCGGGTGGGCTTCCCCGGACGAGCAGTACTTC	CSVVGWASPDEQYF
TRBV7-2	NA	TRBJ2-1	13	NA	TGTGCCAGCAGCTTAGCCGCCGGGCCGGCGGTGTTCTTC	CASSLAAGPAVFF
TRBV30	NA	TRBJ1-2	13	once	TGTGCCTGGAGTTCCGGGACGGGGTATGGCTACACCTTC	CAWSSGTGYGYTF
TRBV10-3	TRBD1	TRBJ1-3	16	once	TGTGCCATCACGCGGGAGAAGGGGGCTTCTGGAAACACCATATATTTT	CAITREKGASGNTIYF
TRBV6-5	TRBD1	TRBJ2-5	14	once	TGTGCCAGCAGTTCACGCAGGGGGCAAGAGACCCAGTACTTC	CASSSRRGQETQYF
TRBV11-2	NA	TRBJ1-2	11	NA	TGTGCCAGCAGCGCCTCTGTCGGCTACACCTTC	CASSASVGYTF
TRBV6-1	NA	TRBJ1-6	15	once	TGTGCCAGCAGTGAACAGGCAGGGGTAACTTCACCCCTCCACTTT	CASSEQAGVTSPLHF
TRBV5-1	NA	TRBJ1-4	15	NA	TGCGCCAGCAGCTTGGACCCGGGGAATACTGAAAAACTGTTTTTT	CASSLDPGNTEKLFF
TRBV28	NA	TRBJ2-2	13	NA	TGTGCCAGTCTAGGGGGGGGCACCGGGGAGCTGTTTTTT	CASLGGGTGELFF
TRBV7-3	TRBD1	TRBJ1-1	15	NA	TGTGCCAGCAGCGAAACCGTAGACAGGGGCTTGGGGGCTTTCTTT	CASSETVDRGLGAFF
TRBV19	NA	TRBJ1-1	16	NA	TGTGCCAGTTCAACCGGCTCCCGGGGGATGAACACTGAAGCTTTCTTT	CASSTGSRGMNTEAFF
TRBV18	NA	TRBJ1-1	14	NA	TGTGCCAGCTCACCCGTGCCGCGGAACACTGAAGCTTTCTTT	CASSPVPRNTEAFF
TRBV5-4	NA	TRBJ2-5	12	NA	TGTGCCAGCAGCTTACGTTTGGAGACCCAGTACTTC	CASSLRLETQYF
TRBV2	NA	TRBJ2-7	12	NA	TGTGCCAGCAGTCCACTAGATTACGAGCAGTACTTC	CASSPLDYEQYF
TRBV5-5	NA	TRBJ1-5	16	NA	TGTGCCAGCAGCTACCAGGGGACATATAGCAATCAGCCCCAGCATTTT	CASSYQGTYSNQPQHF
TRBV28	NA	TRBJ1-5	13	few	TGTGCCAGCAGTTTATTCGTGGCCGGGCCCCAGCATTTT	CASSLFVAGPQHF
TRBV7-4	TRBD2	TRBJ2-5	18	once	TGTGCCAGCCGTACGAAAGGGTTGACTAGCGGATCCCAAGAGACCCAGTACTTC	CASRTKGLTSGSQETQYF
TRBV28	NA	TRBJ1-1	13	NA	TGTGCCAGCAGTTGGGCCCGTCACACTGAAGCTTTCTTT	CASSWARHTEAFF
TRBV15	NA	TRBJ2-1	15	NA	TGTGCCACCAGCAGAGGGGGCAGATCCTACAATGAGCAGTTCTTC	CATSRGGRSYNEQFF
TRBV7-9	NA	TRBJ1-2	14	NA	TGTGCCAGCAGCTTAAGTGGGAATGGCTATGGCTACACCTTC	CASSLSGNGYGYTF
TRBV10-2	NA	TRBJ2-2	16	NA	TGCGCCAGCAGTGAGTCGGGGCGGGGGAACACCGGGGAGCTGTTTTTT	CASSESGRGNTGELFF
TRBV7-3	TRBD1	TRBJ2-5	16	NA	TGTGCCAGCAGCTTTACCGGGACAGGGGGTGGGGAGACCCAGTACTTC	CASSFTGTGGGETQYF
TRBV5-4	NA	TRBJ1-1	18	once	TGTGCCAGCAGCCCCCCGCGGTCGGGGGGCGCTTTGAACACTGAAGCTTTCTTT	CASSPPRSGGALNTEAFF
TRBV5-1	TRBD1	TRBJ1-4	15	NA	TGCGCCAGCAACGGACAGGGTTCGGCGGGTGAAAAACTGTTTTTT	CASNGQGSAGEKLFF
TRBV28	NA	TRBJ1-6	12	NA	TGTGCCAGCAGCCATCGAAATTCACCCCTCCACTTT	CASSHRNSPLHF
TRBV9	TRBD1	TRBJ1-4	16	NA	TGTGCCAGCAGCGTGACAGGGGTCATTTCTAATGAAAAACTGTTTTTT	CASSVTGVISNEKLFF
TRBV28	NA	TRBJ2-1	14	NA	TGTGCCAGCAGTTTAGGGGGAATCGACAATGAGCAGTTCTTC	CASSLGGIDNEQFF
TRBV30	NA	TRBJ1-2	13	NA	TGTGCCTGGAGTGGGCGAGGGTACGGTGGCTACACCTTC	CAWSGRGYGGYTF
TRBV7-9	NA	TRBJ2-1	13	NA	TGTGCCAGCAGCCGACGAGAGGGGCAGGAGCAGTTCTTC	CASSRREGQEQFF
TRBV29-1	NA	TRBJ2-4	11	NA	TGCAGCGCACTAGCCCGGGACATTCAGTACTTC	CSALARDIQYF
TRBV28	TRBD2	TRBJ2-5	13	NA	TGTGCCAGCAGTTCACCCGGGGGGGAGACCCAGTACTTC	CASSSPGGETQYF
TRBV7-9	NA	TRBJ2-7	18	NA	TGTGCCAGCAGCTTATACAGGGGGAATTCAGGGAGGGCCTACGAGCAGTACTTC	CASSLYRGNSGRAYEQYF
TRBV28	NA	TRBJ1-6	13	once	TGTGCCAGCAGTCCGACGGGACGCTCACCCCTCCACTTT	CASSPTGRSPLHF
TRBV5-6	NA	TRBJ1-6	15	NA	TGTGCCAGCAGCCCGGAAGAGGGACCGGCTTCACCCCTCCACTTT	CASSPEEGPASPLHF
TRBV6-1	NA	TRBJ2-3	13	once	TGTGCCAGCAGTGACCTTCACACAGATACGCAGTATTTT	CASSDLHTDTQYF
TRBV6-1	NA	TRBJ1-6	14	NA	TGTGCCAGCAGGAGTCGGCAGGGAAATTCACCCCTCCACTTT	CASRSRQGNSPLHF
TRBV4-3	NA	TRBJ2-2	17	NA	TGCGCCAGCAGCCAAGACCTCTTTGGGGGAAACACCGGGGAGCTGTTTTTT	CASSQDLFGGNTGELFF
TRBV7-2	TRBD2	TRBJ2-7	16	NA	TGTGCCAGCAGCTTAGTTAGCGGGGGGGCCCCCTACGAGCAGTACTTC	CASSLVSGGAPYEQYF
TRBV14	TRBD1	TRBJ1-2	14	few	TGTGCCAGCAGCCGGGACAGGGCGCTTCCCGGCTACACCTTC	CASSRDRALPGYTF
TRBV5-6	NA	TRBJ2-7	17	once	TGTGCCAGCAGCTTGTGGGATTTGGGGGGACCAACGGGTGAGCAGTACTTC	CASSLWDLGGPTGEQYF
TRBV6-1	NA	TRBJ2-7	15	NA	TGTGCCAGCAGTGATGGGGGTCTTTCTCCCTACGAGCAGTACTTC	CASSDGGLSPYEQYF
TRBV5-6	NA	TRBJ1-2	14	NA	TGTGCCAGCAGCAAAACAGGCTGGGACTATGGCTACACCTTC	CASSKTGWDYGYTF
TRBV30	NA	TRBJ1-6	11	NA	TGTGCCTGGAGTGTACTCTCACCCCTCCACTTT	CAWSVLSPLHF
TRBV7-2	NA	TRBJ2-2	15	NA	TGTGCCAGCAGCCCCGGGGCAGAGAGAACCGGGGAGCTGTTTTTT	CASSPGAERTGELFF
TRBV18	TRBD2	TRBJ2-1	16	NA	TGTGCCAGCTCACCATTGGAGCGGGGGACCAACAATGAGCAGTTCTTC	CASSPLERGTNNEQFF
TRBV9	NA	TRBJ1-4	16	NA	TGTGCCAGCAGCGTATCGGGGGCCGCAACTAATGAAAAACTGTTTTTT	CASSVSGAATNEKLFF
TRBV5-5	NA	TRBJ2-5	15	once	TGTGCCAGCAGCTTGGTGTTAAGGGGTTCCGAGACCCAGTACTTC	CASSLVLRGSETQYF
TRBV7-2	NA	TRBJ2-7	12	NA	TGTGCCAGCAGCTTGGTGGCCTACGAGCAGTACTTC	CASSLVAYEQYF
TRBV6-1	NA	TRBJ1-5	12	NA	TGTGCCAGCTCCGACAGTGGGGAGCCCCAGCATTTT	CASSDSGEPQHF